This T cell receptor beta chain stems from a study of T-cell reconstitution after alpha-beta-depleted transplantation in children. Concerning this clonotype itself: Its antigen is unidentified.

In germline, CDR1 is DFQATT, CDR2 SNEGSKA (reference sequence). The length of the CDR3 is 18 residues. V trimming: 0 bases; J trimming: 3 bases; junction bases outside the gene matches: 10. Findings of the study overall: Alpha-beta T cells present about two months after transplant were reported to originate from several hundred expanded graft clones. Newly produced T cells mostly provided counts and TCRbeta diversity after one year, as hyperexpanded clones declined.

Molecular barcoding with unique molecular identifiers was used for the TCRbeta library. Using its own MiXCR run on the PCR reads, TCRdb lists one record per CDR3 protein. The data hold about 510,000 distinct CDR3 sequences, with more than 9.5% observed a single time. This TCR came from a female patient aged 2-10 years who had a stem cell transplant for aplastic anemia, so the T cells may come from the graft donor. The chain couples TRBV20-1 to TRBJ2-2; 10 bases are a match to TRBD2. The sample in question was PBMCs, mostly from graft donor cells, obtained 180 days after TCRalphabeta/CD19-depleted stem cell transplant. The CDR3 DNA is TGCAGTGCTAGAGATCGCCGTCCTAGCGGGAGAGACACCGGGGAGCTGTTTTTT. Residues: CSARDRRPSGRDTGELFF.